This TCR beta chain was found in a study of blood T cells in healthy people across ages. Per sample, a minimum of 6.5 million PBMCs were isolated. Per individual sample, total RNA of at least 6 micrograms was extracted. Comment on this clonotype: Its specificity is not known.

CDR3 length equals 14 residues. Trimming removed 8 bases from V and 2 bases from J; junction bases left unmatched: 6. Germline V lookup: CDR1 MDHEN, CDR2 SYDVKM. Points from the study as a whole: The fall in TCR beta diversity per million T cells was roughly linear with age.

Using a J-beta primer mix together with a sample-barcoded 5' primer, a second PCR was run for 7 to 11 cycles. Each CDR3 protein gets one entry after TCRdb re-called the 5' RACE reads with MiXCR. The sample holds over 1,200,000 distinct CDR3 sequences; 45% to 70% are singletons and the top ten take roughly 7%. The sequenced sample was blood. The V gene is TRBV28, the J gene TRBJ2-3; 8 nucleotides agree with TRBD2. The origin of this receptor is a man between 18 and 35 years old in good health. The chain's CDR3 is CASFVAGFTDTQYF. In nucleotides, the CDR3 is TGTGCCAGCTTTGTAGCGGGGTTCACAGATACGCAGTATTTT.